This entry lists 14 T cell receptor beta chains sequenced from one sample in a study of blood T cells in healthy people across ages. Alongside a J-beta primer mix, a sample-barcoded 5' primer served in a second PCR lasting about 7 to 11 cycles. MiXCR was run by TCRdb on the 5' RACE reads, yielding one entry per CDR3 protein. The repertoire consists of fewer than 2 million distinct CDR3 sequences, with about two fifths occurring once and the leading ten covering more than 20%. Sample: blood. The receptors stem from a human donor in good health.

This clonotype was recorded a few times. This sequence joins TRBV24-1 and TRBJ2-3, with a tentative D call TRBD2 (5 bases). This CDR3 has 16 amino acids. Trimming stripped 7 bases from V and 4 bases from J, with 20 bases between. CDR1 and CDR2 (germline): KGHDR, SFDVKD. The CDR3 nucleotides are TGTGCCACCAGCACCGCGTCCGGACTCGGCCCAGATACGCAGTATTTT. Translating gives CATSTASGLGPDTQYF.

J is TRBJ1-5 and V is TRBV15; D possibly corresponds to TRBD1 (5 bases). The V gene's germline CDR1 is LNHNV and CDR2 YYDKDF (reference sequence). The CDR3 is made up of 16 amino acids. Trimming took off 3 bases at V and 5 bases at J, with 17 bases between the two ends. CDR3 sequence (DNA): TGTGCCACCAGCAGCCTTCCGGGGGTTGGGGATCAGCCCCAGCATTTT. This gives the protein CATSSLPGVGDQPQHF.

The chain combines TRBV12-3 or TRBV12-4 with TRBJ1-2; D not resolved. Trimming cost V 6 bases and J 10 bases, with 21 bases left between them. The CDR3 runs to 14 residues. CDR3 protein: CASSLTGILATYTF. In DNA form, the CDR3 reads TGTGCCAGCAGCCTAACGGGGATACTGGCGACCTACACCTTC.

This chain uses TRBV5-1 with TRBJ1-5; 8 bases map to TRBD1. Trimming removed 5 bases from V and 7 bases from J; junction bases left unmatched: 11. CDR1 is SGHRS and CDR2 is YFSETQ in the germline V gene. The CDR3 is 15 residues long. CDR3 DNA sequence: TGCGCCAGCAGAGCCGGACAGGGAGTAGGGCAGCCCCAGCATTTT. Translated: CASRAGQGVGQPQHF.

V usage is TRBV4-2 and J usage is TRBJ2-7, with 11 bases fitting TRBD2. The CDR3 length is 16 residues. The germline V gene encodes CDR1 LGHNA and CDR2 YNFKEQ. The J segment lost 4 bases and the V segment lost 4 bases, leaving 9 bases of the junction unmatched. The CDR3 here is CASSRGAGLADYEQYF. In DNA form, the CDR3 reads TGTGCCAGCAGCCGGGGAGCGGGACTAGCGGATTACGAGCAGTACTTC.

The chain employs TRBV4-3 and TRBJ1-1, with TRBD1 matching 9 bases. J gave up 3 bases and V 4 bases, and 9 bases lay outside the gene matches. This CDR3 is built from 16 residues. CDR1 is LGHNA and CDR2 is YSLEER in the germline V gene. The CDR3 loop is CASSPSKTGGHTEAFF. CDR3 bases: TGCGCCAGCAGCCCCTCGAAGACAGGGGGGCACACTGAAGCTTTCTTT.

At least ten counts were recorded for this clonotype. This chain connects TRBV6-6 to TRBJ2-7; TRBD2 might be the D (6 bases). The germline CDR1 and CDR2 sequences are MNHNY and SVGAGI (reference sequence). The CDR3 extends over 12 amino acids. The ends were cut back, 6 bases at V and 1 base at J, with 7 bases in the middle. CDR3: CASSRESYEQYF. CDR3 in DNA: TGTGCCAGCAGCCGGGAGTCCTACGAGCAGTACTTC.

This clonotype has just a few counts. This CDR3 is CSVGGREVGYTF. The CDR3 bases are TGCAGCGTTGGGGGCAGGGAAGTTGGCTACACCTTC. The V call is TRBV29-1, the J call TRBJ1-2, with D perhaps matching TRBD1 (5 bases). V dropped 4 bases and J dropped 7 bases, with 13 bases sitting between them. CDR1 and CDR2 (germline): SQVTM, ANQGSEA. CDR3 length: 12 residues.

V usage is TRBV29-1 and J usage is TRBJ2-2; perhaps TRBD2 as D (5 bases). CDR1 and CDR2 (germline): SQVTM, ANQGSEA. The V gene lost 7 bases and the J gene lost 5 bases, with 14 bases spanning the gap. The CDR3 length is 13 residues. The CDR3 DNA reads TGCAGCGCGACTGTCGCGGGTACCGGGGAGCTGTTTTTT. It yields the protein CSATVAGTGELFF.

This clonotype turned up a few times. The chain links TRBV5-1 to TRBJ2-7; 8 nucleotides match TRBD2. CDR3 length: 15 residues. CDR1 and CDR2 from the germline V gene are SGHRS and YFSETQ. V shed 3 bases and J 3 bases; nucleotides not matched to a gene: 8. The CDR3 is CASSSESGGNYEQYF. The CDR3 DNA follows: TGCGCCAGCAGCTCCGAAAGCGGGGGAAACTACGAGCAGTACTTC.

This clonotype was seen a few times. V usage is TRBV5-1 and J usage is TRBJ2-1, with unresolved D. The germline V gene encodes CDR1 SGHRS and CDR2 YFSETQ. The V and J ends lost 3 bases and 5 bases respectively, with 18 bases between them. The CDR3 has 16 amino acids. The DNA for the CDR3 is TGCGCCAGCAGCTGGTCCAATTGGACGGGCGACAATGAGCAGTTCTTC. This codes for CASSWSNWTGDNEQFF.

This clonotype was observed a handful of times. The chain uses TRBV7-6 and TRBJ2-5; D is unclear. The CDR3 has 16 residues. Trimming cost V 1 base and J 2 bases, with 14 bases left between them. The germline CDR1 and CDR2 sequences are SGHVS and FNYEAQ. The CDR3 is CASSLEPLELQETQYF. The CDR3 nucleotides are TGTGCCAGCAGCTTAGAACCCTTGGAGCTACAAGAGACCCAGTACTTC.

The CDR3 nucleotides read TGTGCCACCACCGGCGGAACAGATACGCAGTATTTT. Residues: CATTGGTDTQYF. V is TRBV10-3 and J is TRBJ2-3; D remains unclear. Germline-derived CDR1 and CDR2 are ENHRY and SYGVKD. The CDR3 totals 12 residues. V lost 10 bases, J lost 3 bases, and 11 bases lay in between.

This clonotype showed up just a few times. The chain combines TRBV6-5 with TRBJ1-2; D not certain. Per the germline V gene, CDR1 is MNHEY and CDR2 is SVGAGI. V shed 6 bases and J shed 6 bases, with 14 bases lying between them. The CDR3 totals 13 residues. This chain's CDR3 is CASRRHREDGYTF. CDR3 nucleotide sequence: TGTGCCAGCAGACGACATAGAGAAGATGGCTACACCTTC.